This T cell receptor beta chain is from a study of T cell responses to AZD1222 COVID-19 vaccine. Study-wide background: Pooling covered second doses at about 4 or about 12 weeks.

In regard to this clone: Its antigen is as yet unknown.

This CDR3 has 13 amino acids. The germline gives CDR1 MNHEY, CDR2 SVGAGI. Trimming removed 2 bases at V and 5 bases at J, with 9 bases between. Study results and caveats: Every sample of the repertoires postdated the peak T cell response.

TCRdb's table, derived via immunoSEQ multiplex PCR, lists solely in-frame clones and lacks some. This sample has more than 90,000 clones, with just over 90% found just once. This chain uses TRBV6-5 with TRBJ1-2; D uncertain. Sequencing used peripheral blood, obtained on day 0 of AZD1222 vaccination. The sequence was collected from an adult in good health. The CDR3 DNA is TGTGCCAGCAGTTACGACTTTGGTTATGGCTACACCTTC. Encoded protein: CASSYDFGYGYTF.